Shown below are 6 T cell receptor beta chains from a single sample sequenced in a study of Ad26.COV2.S vaccination and SARS-CoV-2 variants. As for treatment: about 20 received Ad26.COV2.S at low or high dose, single or two shots; several received placebo; per-sample allocation not given. The samples were gathered on day 63 after the first injection of vaccine or placebo. Using immunoSEQ multiplex PCR, the repertoire was profiled, and TCRdb retains in-frame clones only, with some absent. In the table there are more than 300,000 clones, around four fifths of which are singletons. This specimen consisted of peripheral blood, obtained in a trial of Ad26.COV2.S vaccine versus placebo. Every receptor here comes from a person aged 18 to 65 who received the Ad26.COV2.S COVID-19 vaccine or a placebo.

The chain couples TRBV19 to TRBJ1-5, with no clear D. The V and J ends lost 1 base and 9 bases respectively, with 13 bases between them. Germline-derived CDR1 and CDR2 are LNHDA and SQIVND (reference sequence). The CDR3 sequence is 14 residues long. The CDR3 DNA follows: TGTGCCAGTAGTATAGGCGGCCCAATGAGGCCCCAGCATTTT. Translated, it gives CASSIGGPMRPQHF.

J is TRBJ1-2 and V is TRBV5-4; 7 nucleotides line up with TRBD1. The CDR3 has 15 residues. With V trimmed by 4 bases and J by 8 bases, 14 bases remained unmatched. CDR1 and CDR2 from the germline V gene are SGHNT and YYREEE (reference sequence). CDR3 bases: TGTGCCAGCAGCCTGGCGCGACGGGGACAGAGGGGCTACACCTTC. Protein product: CASSLARRGQRGYTF.

V gene TRBV4-2 combines with J gene TRBJ1-1; TRBD1 matches 8 bases. This CDR3 has 14 residues. Germline V lookup: CDR1 LGHNA, CDR2 YNFKEQ. Unmatched junction bases numbered 5, after V lost 4 bases and J lost 4 bases. The CDR3 DNA is TGTGCCAGCAGCCCGGCAGGGGGCCGCACTGAAGCTTTCTTT. Encoded protein: CASSPAGGRTEAFF.

This sequence joins TRBV12-3 or TRBV12-4 and TRBJ1-2, with a possible D match to TRBD1 (6 bases). The CDR3 is made up of 12 amino acids. Between the trimmed V and J ends, which lost 3 bases and 8 bases, there was a span of 10 bases. CDR3 in amino acids: CASSLQGFGYTF. CDR3 DNA sequence: TGTGCCAGCAGTTTGCAGGGGTTCGGCTACACCTTC.

This clone was observed a few times. V is TRBV7-9 and J is TRBJ2-7, with 8 bases identical to TRBD1. J lost 6 bases, V lost 1 base, and 8 bases had no gene match. Germline loops: CDR1 SEHNR, CDR2 FQNEAQ (reference sequence). The CDR3 contains 15 residues. CDR3: CASSLVRQGASEQYF. The CDR3 DNA follows: TGTGCCAGCAGCTTAGTCCGGCAGGGGGCCAGCGAGCAGTACTTC.

V gene TRBV9 combines with J gene TRBJ1-1; D possibly corresponds to TRBD1 (5 bases). The CDR3 has 17 residues. The V gene's germline CDR1 is SGDLS and CDR2 YYNGEE. Between the trimmed V and J ends, which lost 3 bases and 4 bases, there was a span of 22 bases. CDR3 residues: CASSAQGLIRFGTEAFF. CDR3 nucleotide sequence: TGTGCCAGCAGCGCTCAGGGTCTGATTCGGTTCGGCACTGAAGCTTTCTTT.